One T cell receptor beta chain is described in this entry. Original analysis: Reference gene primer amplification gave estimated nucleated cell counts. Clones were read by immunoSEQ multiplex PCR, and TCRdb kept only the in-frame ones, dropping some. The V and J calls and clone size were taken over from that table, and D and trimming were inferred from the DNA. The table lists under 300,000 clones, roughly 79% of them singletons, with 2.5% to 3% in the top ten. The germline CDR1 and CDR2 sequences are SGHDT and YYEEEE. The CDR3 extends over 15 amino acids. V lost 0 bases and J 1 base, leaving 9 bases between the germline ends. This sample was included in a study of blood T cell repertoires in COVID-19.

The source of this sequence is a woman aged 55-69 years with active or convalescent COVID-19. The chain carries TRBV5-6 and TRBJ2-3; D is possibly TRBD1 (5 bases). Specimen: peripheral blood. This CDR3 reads CASSLALGGTDTQYF. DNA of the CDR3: TGTGCCAGCAGCTTGGCCTTAGGGGGCACAGATACGCAGTATTTT.